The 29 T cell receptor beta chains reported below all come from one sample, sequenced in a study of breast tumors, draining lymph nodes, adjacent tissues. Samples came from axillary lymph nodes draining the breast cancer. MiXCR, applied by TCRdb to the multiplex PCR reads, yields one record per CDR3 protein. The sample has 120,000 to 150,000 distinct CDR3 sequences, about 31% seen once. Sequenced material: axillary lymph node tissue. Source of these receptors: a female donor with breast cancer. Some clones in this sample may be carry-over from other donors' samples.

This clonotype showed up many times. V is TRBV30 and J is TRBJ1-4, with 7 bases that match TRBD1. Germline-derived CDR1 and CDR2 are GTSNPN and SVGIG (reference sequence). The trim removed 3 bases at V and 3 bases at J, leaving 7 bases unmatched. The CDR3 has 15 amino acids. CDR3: CAWSRDRAANEKLFF. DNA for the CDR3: TGTGCCTGGAGCCGCGACAGGGCGGCTAATGAAAAACTGTTTTTT.

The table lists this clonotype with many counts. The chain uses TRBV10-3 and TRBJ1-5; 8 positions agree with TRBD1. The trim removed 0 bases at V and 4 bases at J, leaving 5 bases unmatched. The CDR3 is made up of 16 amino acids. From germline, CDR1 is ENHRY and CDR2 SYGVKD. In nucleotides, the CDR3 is TGTGCCATCAGTGAGTCGACAGGGGCTGAGAATCAGCCCCAGCATTTT. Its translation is CAISESTGAENQPQHF.

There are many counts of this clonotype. The CDR3 DNA sequence: TGTGCCAGCAGCAACGGGGGCCACAGCACAGATACGCAGTATTTT. This gives the protein CASSNGGHSTDTQYF. V usage is TRBV13 and J usage is TRBJ2-3; possibly TRBD1 or TRBD2 for D (6 bases each). CDR1 and CDR2 (germline): PRHDT, FYEKMQ (reference sequence). Trimming pared 5 bases from V and 0 bases from J, leaving 12 bases between. This CDR3 region has 15 residues.

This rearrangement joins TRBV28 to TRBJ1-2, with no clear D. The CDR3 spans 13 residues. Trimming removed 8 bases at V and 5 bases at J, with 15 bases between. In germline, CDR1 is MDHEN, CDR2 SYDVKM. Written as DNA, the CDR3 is TGTGCCAGCCAAATGGCCGCATTTTATGGCTACACCTTC. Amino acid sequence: CASQMAAFYGYTF.

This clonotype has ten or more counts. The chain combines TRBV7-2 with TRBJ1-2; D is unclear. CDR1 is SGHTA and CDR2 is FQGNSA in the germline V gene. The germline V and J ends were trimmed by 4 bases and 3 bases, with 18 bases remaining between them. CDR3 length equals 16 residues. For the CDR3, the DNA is TGTGCCAGCAGCTCCCTCCGTTGGGTTGACCACTATGGCTACACCTTC. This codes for CASSSLRWVDHYGYTF.

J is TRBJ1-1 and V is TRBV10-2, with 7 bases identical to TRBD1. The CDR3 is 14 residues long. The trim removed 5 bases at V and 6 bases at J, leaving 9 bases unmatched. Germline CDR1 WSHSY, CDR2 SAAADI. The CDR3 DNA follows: TGCGCCAGCAGTCAAGGGACAGCGCAAGCTGAAGCTTTCTTT. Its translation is CASSQGTAQAEAFF.

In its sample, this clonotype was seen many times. This chain's CDR3 is CSARTSGGAVSYNEQFF. CDR3 DNA: TGCAGTGCTAGGACTAGCGGGGGGGCGGTATCCTACAATGAGCAGTTCTTC. V gene TRBV20-1 combines with J gene TRBJ2-1; 14 nucleotides align to TRBD2. Germline V CDR1 and CDR2: DFQATT, SNEGSKA (reference sequence). V was clipped by 3 bases and J by 1 base; unmatched bases: 5. The CDR3 totals 17 residues.

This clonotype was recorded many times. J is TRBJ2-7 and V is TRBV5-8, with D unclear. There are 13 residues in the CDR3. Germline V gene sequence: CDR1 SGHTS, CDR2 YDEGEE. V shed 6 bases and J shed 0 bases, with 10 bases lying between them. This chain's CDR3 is CASKRWGSYEQYF. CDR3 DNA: TGTGCCAGCAAACGGTGGGGCTCCTACGAGCAGTACTTC.

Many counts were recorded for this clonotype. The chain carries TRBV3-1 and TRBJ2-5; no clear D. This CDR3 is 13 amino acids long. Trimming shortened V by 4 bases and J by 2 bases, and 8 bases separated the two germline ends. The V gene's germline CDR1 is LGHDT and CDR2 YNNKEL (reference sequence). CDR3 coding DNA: TGTGCCAGCAGCCCGATTCTACAAGAGACCCAGTACTTC. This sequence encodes CASSPILQETQYF.

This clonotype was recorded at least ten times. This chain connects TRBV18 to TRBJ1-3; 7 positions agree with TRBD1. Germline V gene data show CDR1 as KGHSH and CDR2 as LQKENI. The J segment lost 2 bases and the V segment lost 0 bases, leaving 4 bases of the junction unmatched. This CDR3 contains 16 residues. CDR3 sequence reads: CASSPPSTGAGNTIYF. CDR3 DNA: TGTGCCAGCTCACCACCGTCCACAGGGGCTGGAAACACCATATATTTT.

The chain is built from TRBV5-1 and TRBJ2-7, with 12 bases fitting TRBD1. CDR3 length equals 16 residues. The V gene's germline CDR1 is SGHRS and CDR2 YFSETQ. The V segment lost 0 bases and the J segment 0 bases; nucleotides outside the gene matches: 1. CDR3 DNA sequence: TGCGCCAGCAGCTTGGGGGGACAGGGGGCCTCCTACGAGCAGTACGTC. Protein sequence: CASSLGGQGASYEQYV.

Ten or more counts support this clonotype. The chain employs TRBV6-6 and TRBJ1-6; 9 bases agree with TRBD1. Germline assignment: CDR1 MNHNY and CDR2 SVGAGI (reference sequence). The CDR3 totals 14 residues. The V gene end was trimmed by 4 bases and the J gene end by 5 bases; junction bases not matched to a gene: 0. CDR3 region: CASSWTGDNSPLHF. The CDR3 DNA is TGTGCCAGCAGTTGGACAGGGGATAATTCACCCCTCCACTTT.

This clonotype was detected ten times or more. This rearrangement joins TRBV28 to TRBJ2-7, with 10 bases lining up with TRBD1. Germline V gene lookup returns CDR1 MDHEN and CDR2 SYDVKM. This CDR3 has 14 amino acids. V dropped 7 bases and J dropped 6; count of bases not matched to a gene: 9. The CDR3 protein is CASISGTGVGEQYF. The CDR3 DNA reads TGTGCCAGCATCTCCGGGACAGGGGTCGGCGAGCAGTACTTC.

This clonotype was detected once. The CDR3 nucleotides read TGTGCCAGCAGCCAAGATAGTCAGAGGGGGGTCCATCAGCCCCAGCATTTT. As protein: CASSQDSQRGVHQPQHF. V and J are TRBV4-2 and TRBJ1-5, with D perhaps TRBD1 (6 bases). The germline CDR1 and CDR2 sequences are LGHNA and YNFKEQ. V was pared by 0 bases and J by 5 bases, with 17 bases between. The CDR3 length is 17 residues.

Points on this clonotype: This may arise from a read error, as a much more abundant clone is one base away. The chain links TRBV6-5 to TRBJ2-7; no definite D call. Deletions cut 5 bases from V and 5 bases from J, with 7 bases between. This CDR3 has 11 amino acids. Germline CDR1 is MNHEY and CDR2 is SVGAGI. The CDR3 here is CASSHRHEQYF. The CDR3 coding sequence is TGTGCCAGCAGTCACCGGCACGAGCAGTACTTC.

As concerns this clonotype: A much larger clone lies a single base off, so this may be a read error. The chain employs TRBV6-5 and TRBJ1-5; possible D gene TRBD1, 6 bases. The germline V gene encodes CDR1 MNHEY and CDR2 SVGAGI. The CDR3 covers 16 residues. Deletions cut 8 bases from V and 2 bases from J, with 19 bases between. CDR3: CASARTAFMGNQPQHF. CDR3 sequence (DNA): TGTGCCAGCGCGAGGACAGCGTTTATGGGCAATCAGCCCCAGCATTTT.

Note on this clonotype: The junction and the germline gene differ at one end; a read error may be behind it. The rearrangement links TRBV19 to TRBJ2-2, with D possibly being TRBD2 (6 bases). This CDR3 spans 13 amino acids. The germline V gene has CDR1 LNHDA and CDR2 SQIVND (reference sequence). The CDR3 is CASSISLGGELFF. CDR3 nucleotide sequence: TGTGCCAGTAGTATATCGTTGGGCGGGGAGCTGTTCTTT.

Written as DNA, the CDR3 is TGCGCCAGCAGCCAAGATCAAGGGGGTTCGTACAATGAGCAGTTCTTC. Amino acid sequence: CASSQDQGGSYNEQFF. J is TRBJ2-1 and V is TRBV4-1, with a weak D call TRBD1 (6 bases). Looked up from germline, CDR1 is MGHRA and CDR2 is YSYEKL. This CDR3 comprises 16 residues. The V end lost 0 bases, the J end lost 4 bases, and 13 bases lay between the germline ends.

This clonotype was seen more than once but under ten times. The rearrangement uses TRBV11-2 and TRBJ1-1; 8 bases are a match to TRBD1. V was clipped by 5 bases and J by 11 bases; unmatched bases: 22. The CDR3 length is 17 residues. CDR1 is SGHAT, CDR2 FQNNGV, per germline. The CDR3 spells CASSPLGQGRAGKLAFF. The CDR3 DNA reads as TGTGCCAGCAGCCCACTCGGACAGGGAAGGGCGGGGAAGTTGGCTTTCTTT. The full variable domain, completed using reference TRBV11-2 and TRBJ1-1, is EAGVAQSPRYKIIEKRQSVAFWCNPISGHATLYWYQQILGQGPKLLIQFQNNGVVDDSQLPKDRFSAERLKGVDSTLKIQPAKLEDSAVYLCASSPLGQGRAGKLAFFGQGTRLTVV.

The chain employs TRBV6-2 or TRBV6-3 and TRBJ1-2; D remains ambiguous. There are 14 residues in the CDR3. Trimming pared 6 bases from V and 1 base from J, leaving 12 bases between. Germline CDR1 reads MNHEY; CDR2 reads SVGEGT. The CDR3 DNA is TGTGCCAGCAGGCGAGCGGCGGGTAACTATGGCTACACCTTC. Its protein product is CASRRAAGNYGYTF.

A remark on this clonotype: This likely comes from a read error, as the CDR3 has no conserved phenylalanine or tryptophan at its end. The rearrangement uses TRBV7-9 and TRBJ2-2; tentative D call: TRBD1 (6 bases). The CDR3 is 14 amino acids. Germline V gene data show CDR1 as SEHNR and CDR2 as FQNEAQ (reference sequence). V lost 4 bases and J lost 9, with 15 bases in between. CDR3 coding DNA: TGTGCCAGCAGCTCGTCGCAGGGGACCCGGGAGCTGTTTCTT. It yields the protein CASSSSQGTRELFL.

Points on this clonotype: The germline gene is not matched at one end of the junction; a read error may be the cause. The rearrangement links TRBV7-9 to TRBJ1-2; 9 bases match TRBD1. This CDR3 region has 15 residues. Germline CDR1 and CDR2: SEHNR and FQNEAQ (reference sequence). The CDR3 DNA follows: TGTACCAGCAGCTTCCTCGGACAGGGGATGAGTGGCTACCCCTTC. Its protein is CTSSFLGQGMSGYPF.

CDR3 region: CASSVQNGAGVNEETQYF. Here the CDR3 DNA reads TGTGCCAGCAGTGTCCAAAACGGGGCGGGGGTTAATGAAGAGACCCAGTACTTC. This chain uses TRBV6-1 with TRBJ2-5, with 7 bases matching TRBD2. The CDR3 contains 18 residues. The germline V gene has CDR1 MNHNS and CDR2 SASEGT. With 4 bases clipped from V and 3 bases from J, the junction kept 17 bases outside the gene matches.

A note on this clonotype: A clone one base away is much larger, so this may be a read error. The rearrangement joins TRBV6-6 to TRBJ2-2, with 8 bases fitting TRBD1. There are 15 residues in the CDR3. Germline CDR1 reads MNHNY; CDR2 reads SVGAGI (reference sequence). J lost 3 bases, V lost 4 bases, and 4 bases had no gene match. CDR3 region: CASSSPGQDTGELFF. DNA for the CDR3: TGTGCCAGCAGTTCCCCGGGACAGGACACCGGGGAGCTGTTTTTT.

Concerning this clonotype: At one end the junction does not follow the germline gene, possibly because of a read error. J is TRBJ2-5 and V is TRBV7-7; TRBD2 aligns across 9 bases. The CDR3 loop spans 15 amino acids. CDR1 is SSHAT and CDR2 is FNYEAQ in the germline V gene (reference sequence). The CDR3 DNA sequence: TGTGCTAGCAGCTCCGGGACTAGCAGTCGGGAGGCCCAGTACTTC. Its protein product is CASSSGTSSREAQYF.

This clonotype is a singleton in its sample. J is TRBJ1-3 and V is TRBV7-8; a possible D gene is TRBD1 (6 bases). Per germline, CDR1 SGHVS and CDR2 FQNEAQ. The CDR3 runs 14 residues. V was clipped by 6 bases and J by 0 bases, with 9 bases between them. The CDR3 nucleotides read TGTGCCAGCAGTTCGGGGGCCTCTGGAAACACCATATATTTT. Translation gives CASSSGASGNTIYF. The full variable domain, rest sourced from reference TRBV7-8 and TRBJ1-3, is GAGVSQSPRYKVAKRGQDVALRCDPISGHVSLFWYQQALGQGPEFLTYFQNEAQLDKSGLPSDRFFAERPEGSVSTLKIQRTQQEDSAVYLCASSSGASGNTIYFGEGSWLTVV.

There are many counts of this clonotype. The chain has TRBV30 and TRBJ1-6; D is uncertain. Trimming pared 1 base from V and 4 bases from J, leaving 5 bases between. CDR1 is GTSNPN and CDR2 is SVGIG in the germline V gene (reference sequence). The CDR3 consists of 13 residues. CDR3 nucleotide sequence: TGTGCCTGGAGTGGAAGGTATAATTCACCCCTCCACTTT. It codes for CAWSGRYNSPLHF.

This CDR3 reads CSAPRTGGSDEQYF. CDR3 sequence (DNA): TGCAGTGCACCTCGGACAGGGGGGTCCGATGAGCAGTATTTT. The chain carries TRBV20-1 and TRBJ2-3, with 10 bases identical to TRBD1. Germline CDR1 is DFQATT and CDR2 is SNEGSKA (reference sequence). This CDR3 has 14 residues. The V segment lost 6 bases and the J segment 11 bases; nucleotides outside the gene matches: 14.

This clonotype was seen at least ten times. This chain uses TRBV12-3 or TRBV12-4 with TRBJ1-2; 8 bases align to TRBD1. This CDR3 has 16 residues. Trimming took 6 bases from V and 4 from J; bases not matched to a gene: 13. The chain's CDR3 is CASRERTGTITYGYTF. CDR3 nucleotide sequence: TGTGCCAGCAGGGAGAGGACAGGGACTATTACCTATGGCTACACCTTC.